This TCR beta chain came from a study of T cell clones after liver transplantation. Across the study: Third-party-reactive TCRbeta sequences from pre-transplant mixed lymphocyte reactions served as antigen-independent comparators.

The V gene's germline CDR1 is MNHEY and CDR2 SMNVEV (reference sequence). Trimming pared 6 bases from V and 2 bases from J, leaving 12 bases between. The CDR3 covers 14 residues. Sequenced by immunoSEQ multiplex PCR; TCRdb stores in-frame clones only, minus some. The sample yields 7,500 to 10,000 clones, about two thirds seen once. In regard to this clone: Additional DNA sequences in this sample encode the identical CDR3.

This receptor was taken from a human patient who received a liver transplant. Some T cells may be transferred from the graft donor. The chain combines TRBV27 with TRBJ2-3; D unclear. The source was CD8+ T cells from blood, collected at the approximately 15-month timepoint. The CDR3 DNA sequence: TGTGCCAGCAGCCCCACCGGGCCCACAGATACGCAGTATTTT. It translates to CASSPTGPTDTQYF.